This T cell receptor beta chain appears in the sequencing data of a study of T-cell reconstitution after alpha-beta-depleted transplantation in children. CDR1 and CDR2 from the germline V gene are SQVTM and ANQGSEA. V was cut by 5 bases and J by 2 bases, with 10 bases left in between. CDR3 length: 12 residues. It was with unique molecular identifiers that the TCRbeta library was prepared. One entry per CDR3 protein, called by TCRdb with MiXCR from the PCR reads. The table records about 610,000 distinct CDR3 sequences, approximately 10% of them present only once. The J gene is TRBJ2-7, the V gene TRBV29-1; D unclear. The TCR sequence derives from a human donor who donated a stem cell graft to a child with acute myeloid leukemia. The sequencing used PBMCs from the stem cell graft donor, collected from the stem cell graft. CDR3 nucleotide sequence: TGCAGCGTTCGTCCGGCACCCTACGAGCAGTACTTC. Translating it yields CSVRPAPYEQYF.